The 30 T cell receptor beta chains presented below share a single source sample, sequenced in a study of blood T cell repertoires in COVID-19. Libraries were prepared by immunoSEQ multiplex PCR; TCRdb keeps only in-frame clonotypes and omits some of them. Among about 90,000 clones listed, 70% to 90% were seen once. The specimen was peripheral blood. The receptors originated from a man over 45 with COVID-19, enrolled during active disease.

DNA of the CDR3: TGTGCCAGCAGCCAAGTCCGGGACAGGGACCGTCAGCCCCAGCATTTT. Translation: CASSQVRDRDRQPQHF. V is TRBV4-2 and J is TRBJ1-5, with 9 bases fitting TRBD1. V was pared by 1 base and J by 6 bases, with 7 bases of the junction left unmatched. Germline CDR1 and CDR2: LGHNA and YNFKEQ. CDR3 size: 16 residues.

In the case of this clone: One junction end does not reproduce the germline sequence, and a read error may be involved. J is TRBJ1-2 and V is TRBV29-1, with TRBD1 as a possible D gene (5 bases). This CDR3 spans 13 amino acids. In germline, CDR1 is SQVTM, CDR2 ANQGSEA. The CDR3 DNA reads TGCAGCGTCGAAGGGCGGGGACACTATGGCTACACCTTC. It is translated as CSVEGRGHYGYTF.

This rearrangement joins TRBV19 to TRBJ2-7; possible D gene TRBD2, 5 bases. Trimming shortened V by 5 bases and J by 2 bases, and 10 bases separated the two germline ends. This CDR3 spans 13 amino acids. The germline V gene has CDR1 LNHDA and CDR2 SQIVND (reference sequence). CDR3 sequence: CASSADFAYEQYF. The CDR3 DNA is TGTGCCAGTAGTGCGGACTTCGCCTACGAGCAGTACTTC.

The chain combines TRBV28 with TRBJ2-7; weak D call: TRBD1 (5 bases). Trimming shortened V by 7 bases and J by 5 bases, and 18 bases separated the two germline ends. The CDR3 consists of 14 residues. Per germline, CDR1 MDHEN and CDR2 SYDVKM. The CDR3 nucleotides are TGTGCCAGCAACCCTCAGGCAGGGTCCCACGAGCAGTACTTC. Its translation: CASNPQAGSHEQYF.

The chain links TRBV6-5 to TRBJ2-3, with 7 bases lining up with TRBD2. Germline trimming cut 6 bases from V and 2 bases from J; bases unmatched to any gene: 8. The CDR3 length is 15 residues. Germline CDR1 reads MNHEY; CDR2 reads SVGAGI. The CDR3 region is CASSLSGDHTDTQYF. The CDR3 DNA follows: TGTGCCAGCAGCCTAAGCGGGGATCACACAGATACGCAGTATTTT.

The V gene is TRBV7-9, the J gene TRBJ2-3; 7 bases are a match to TRBD1. Germline V gene sequence: CDR1 SEHNR, CDR2 FQNEAQ (reference sequence). V shed 3 bases, J shed 4 bases, and the junction held 7 bases outside the gene matches. The CDR3 is 15 amino acids. The CDR3 sequence: CASSFGTDSADTQYF. DNA for the CDR3: TGTGCCAGCAGCTTCGGGACAGACTCGGCAGATACGCAGTATTTT.

The V gene is TRBV2, the J gene TRBJ1-6, with D unresolved. Trimming removed 10 bases from V and 5 bases from J, with 12 bases in between. This CDR3 is built from 13 residues. Germline assignment: CDR1 SNHLY and CDR2 FYNNEI. This CDR3 is CATARENNSPLHF. As DNA, the CDR3 is TGTGCCACCGCACGGGAGAATAATTCACCCCTCCACTTT.

This chain uses TRBV10-3 with TRBJ1-2; D gene unclear. CDR1 ENHRY and CDR2 SYGVKD come from the germline V gene. This CDR3 is built from 15 residues. Trimming removed 3 bases from V and 2 bases from J, with 13 bases in between. CDR3 nucleotides: TGTGCCATCAGTGAAGGGCCCGGCGGGAACTATGGCTACACCTTC. Its protein product is CAISEGPGGNYGYTF.

V gene TRBV3-1 (or the pseudogene TRBV3-2) combines with J gene TRBJ1-3; weak D call: TRBD1 (5 bases). The germline gives CDR1 LGHDT, CDR2 YNNKEL (reference sequence). Trimming shortened V by 1 base and J by 4 bases, and 8 bases separated the two germline ends. The CDR3 extends over 14 amino acids. The CDR3 is CASSQGQRGNTIYF. For the CDR3, the DNA is TGTGCCAGCAGCCAAGGACAGCGCGGAAACACCATATATTTT.

The chain joins TRBV5-1 to TRBJ2-7, with D possibly being TRBD1 (6 bases). Germline values: CDR1 SGHRS, CDR2 YFSETQ. Between the trimmed V and J ends, which lost 2 bases and 5 bases, there was a span of 23 bases. This CDR3 comprises 17 residues. The CDR3 spells CASSLATGHSLVDEQYF. For the CDR3, the DNA is TGCGCCAGCAGCTTAGCAACGGGACACTCCTTAGTAGACGAGCAGTACTTC.

This chain links TRBV6-5 with TRBJ1-2; 7 nucleotides match TRBD1. V gave up 0 bases and J gave up 5 bases; unmatched junction bases: 6. The CDR3 extends over 15 amino acids. In germline, CDR1 is MNHEY, CDR2 SVGAGI. The CDR3 protein is CASSYSMAGGYGYTF. The DNA of the CDR3 is TGTGCCAGCAGTTACTCGATGGCAGGGGGATATGGCTACACCTTC.

This clone was seen a single time. The chain is built from TRBV10-3 and TRBJ2-7, with TRBD1 as a possible D gene (6 bases). Germline loops: CDR1 ENHRY, CDR2 SYGVKD. The CDR3 consists of 14 residues. Trimming removed 5 bases from V and 7 bases from J, with 18 bases in between. CDR3 sequence reads: CAISSRGSPLEQYF. The DNA of the CDR3 is TGTGCCATCAGTTCCAGGGGCAGCCCCTTAGAGCAGTACTTC.

The chain has TRBV7-9 and TRBJ1-1, with D maybe TRBD1 (6 bases). CDR1 and CDR2 (germline): SEHNR, FQNEAQ (reference sequence). Trimming took off 5 bases at V and 0 bases at J, with 16 bases between the two ends. The CDR3 sequence is 16 residues long. The CDR3 is CASSLMTGGLNTEAFF. The CDR3 bases are TGTGCCAGCAGCCTGATGACAGGTGGGTTGAACACTGAAGCTTTCTTT. Variable domain in full (rest from reference TRBV7-9 and TRBJ1-1): DTGVSQNPRHKITKRGQNVTFRCDPISEHNRLYWYRQTLGQGPEFLTYFQNEAQLEKSRLLSDRFSAERPKGSFSTLEIQRTEQGDSAMYLCASSLMTGGLNTEAFFGQGTRLTVV.

The chain joins TRBV28 to TRBJ1-1; D gene unclear. The V end lost 7 bases, the J end lost 2 bases, and 8 bases lay between the germline ends. CDR3 length: 12 residues. CDR1 MDHEN and CDR2 SYDVKM come from the germline V gene. The CDR3 protein is CASNGVNTEAFF. The CDR3 region has the DNA TGTGCCAGCAATGGAGTAAACACTGAAGCTTTCTTT.

V usage is TRBV28 and J usage is TRBJ1-1, with 9 nucleotides matching TRBD1. Per the germline V gene, CDR1 is MDHEN and CDR2 is SYDVKM. The CDR3 totals 13 residues. V lost 6 bases, J lost 8 bases, and 7 bases stayed unmatched. CDR3 sequence reads: CASRVQGAMEAFF. CDR3 coding DNA: TGTGCCAGCAGGGTACAGGGGGCGATGGAAGCTTTCTTT.

This chain links TRBV28 with TRBJ1-3; tentatively, D is TRBD1 (6 bases). Germline V gene data show CDR1 as MDHEN and CDR2 as SYDVKM. The CDR3 loop spans 19 amino acids. The germline V and J ends were trimmed by 7 bases and 0 bases, with 25 bases remaining between them. CDR3 loop: CASISPTTEGESSGNTIYF. In DNA, the CDR3 is TGTGCCAGCATATCTCCTACGACAGAGGGGGAGTCCTCTGGAAACACCATATATTTT. The complete variable domain, with remaining parts taken from reference TRBV28 and TRBJ1-3, reads DVKVTQSSRYLVKRTGEKVFLECVQDMDHENMFWYRQDPGLGLRLIYFSYDVKMKEKGDIPEGYSVSREKKERFSLILESASTNQTSMYLCASISPTTEGESSGNTIYFGEGSWLTVV.

This clone was seen once. The genes are TRBV3-1 (or the pseudogene TRBV3-2) and TRBJ2-2; tentative D call: TRBD2 (6 bases). The V and J ends lost 0 bases and 4 bases respectively, with 9 bases between them. CDR3 length: 15 residues. Germline V gene sequence: CDR1 LGHDT, CDR2 YNNKEL (reference sequence). CDR3 in amino acids: CASSQDLATTGELFF. The CDR3 region has the DNA TGTGCCAGCAGCCAAGATCTAGCGACCACCGGGGAGCTGTTTTTT.

The rearrangement links TRBV6-5 to TRBJ1-1; TRBD1 agrees at 7 bases. Germline V gives CDR1 MNHEY, CDR2 SVGAGI. The CDR3 is 14 amino acids. With V trimmed by 4 bases and J by 5 bases, 7 bases remained unmatched. The CDR3 sequence is CASSSHRGVTEAFF. The CDR3 DNA follows: TGTGCCAGCAGTTCCCACAGGGGAGTAACTGAAGCTTTCTTT.

The rearrangement links TRBV13 to TRBJ1-2, with TRBD1 matching 8 bases. The germline CDR1 and CDR2 sequences are PRHDT and FYEKMQ (reference sequence). Trimming cost V 4 bases and J 4 bases; bases outside gene matches: 5. The CDR3 sequence is 14 residues long. The CDR3 region is CASSSRTGSYGYTF. For the CDR3, the DNA is TGTGCCAGCAGCTCGCGGACAGGGAGCTATGGCTACACCTTC.

The chain joins TRBV29-1 to TRBJ1-1; D ambiguous. The germline gives CDR1 SQVTM, CDR2 ANQGSEA. The V gene lost 2 bases and the J gene lost 1 base, with 5 bases spanning the gap. The CDR3 loop spans 12 amino acids. The CDR3 loop is CSVEQSNTEAFF. The CDR3 DNA reads TGCAGCGTTGAACAGTCGAACACTGAAGCTTTCTTT.

The chain has TRBV6-4 and TRBJ2-3, with TRBD1 matching 8 bases. The germline CDR1 and CDR2 sequences are MRHNA and SNTAGT. The V gene end was trimmed by 5 bases and the J gene end by 2 bases; junction bases not matched to a gene: 6. The CDR3 covers 15 residues. The CDR3: CASSSQGANTDTQYF. The DNA of the CDR3 is TGTGCCAGCAGTTCTCAGGGGGCGAACACAGATACGCAGTATTTT.

Here the CDR3 DNA reads TGTGCCAGCACTCCCGGGGAAGACTATGGCTACACCTTC. Its protein product is CASTPGEDYGYTF. V gene TRBV6-5 combines with J gene TRBJ1-2; D remains unclear. V lost 7 bases, J lost 3 bases, and 12 bases lay in between. This CDR3 is 13 amino acids long. Germline CDR1 is MNHEY and CDR2 is SVGAGI.

Of note for this clone: Additional DNA sequences in this sample encode the identical CDR3. The chain combines TRBV19 with TRBJ2-1, with 11 bases aligning to TRBD2. CDR1 and CDR2 (germline): LNHDA, SQIVND (reference sequence). This CDR3 is built from 15 residues. J lost 4 bases, V lost 3 bases, and 2 bases had no gene match. The CDR3 DNA is TGTGCCAGTAGTATTAGCGGGGGGGAGTACAATGAGCAGTTCTTC. It specifies CASSISGGEYNEQFF.

This clone was picked up a small number of times. This sequence joins TRBV3-1 (or the pseudogene TRBV3-2) and TRBJ2-4; 16 bases are shared with TRBD2. V shed 1 base, J shed 0 bases, and the junction held 6 bases outside the gene matches. The CDR3 runs 20 residues. Germline CDR1 reads LGHDT; CDR2 reads YNNKEL (reference sequence). The CDR3 sequence is CASSQVGTSGGAGAKNIQYF. In DNA form, the CDR3 reads TGTGCCAGCAGCCAAGTGGGGACTAGCGGGGGGGCCGGAGCCAAAAACATTCAGTACTTC.

This clone showed up just once. The chain couples TRBV18 to TRBJ2-1; tentative D call: TRBD2 (5 bases). The CDR3 loop spans 14 amino acids. The V end lost 0 bases, the J end lost 7 bases, and 10 bases lay between the germline ends. Germline V gives CDR1 KGHSH, CDR2 LQKENI. CDR3: CASSPPPGSNEQFF. The CDR3 region has the DNA TGTGCCAGCTCACCACCTCCGGGATCGAATGAGCAGTTCTTC.

This clone was detected only once. The rearrangement links TRBV5-4 to TRBJ1-1, with 7 bases identical to TRBD1. In germline, CDR1 is SGHNT, CDR2 YYREEE (reference sequence). The CDR3 spans 16 residues. Germline trimming cut 2 bases from V and 2 bases from J; bases unmatched to any gene: 9. This chain's CDR3 is CASSFPGQRPNTEAFF. The DNA for the CDR3 is TGTGCCAGCAGCTTTCCGGGACAGAGACCCAACACTGAAGCTTTCTTT.

This clone was seen just once. The chain joins TRBV19 to TRBJ1-6; D is perhaps TRBD1 (6 bases). V lost 3 bases to trimming and J lost 13 bases, with 10 bases between them. CDR1 LNHDA and CDR2 SQIVND come from the germline V gene (reference sequence). This CDR3 has 12 amino acids. The CDR3 DNA is TGTGCCAGTAGTATGCAGGGGCGGCCCCTCCACTTT. Its translation is CASSMQGRPLHF.

V usage is TRBV6-5 and J usage is TRBJ2-5; tentative D call: TRBD1 (6 bases). Trimming took 7 bases from V and 1 from J, leaving 13 bases between them. The germline V gene has CDR1 MNHEY and CDR2 SVGAGI. This CDR3 region has 14 residues. CDR3 bases: TGTGCCAGCATGGCGTACAGGGCCCAAGAGACCCAGTACTTC. It encodes CASMAYRAQETQYF.

The chain uses TRBV15 and TRBJ1-5, with a weak D call TRBD1 (6 bases). CDR3 size: 15 residues. Germline loops: CDR1 LNHNV, CDR2 YYDKDF (reference sequence). Trimming shortened V by 5 bases and J by 5 bases, and 16 bases separated the two germline ends. Here the CDR3 DNA reads TGTGCCACCAGCGGGAGAACAGGGCCCCATCAGCCCCAGCATTTT. This translates into CATSGRTGPHQPQHF.

V and J are TRBV5-1 and TRBJ1-1; tentatively, D is TRBD1 (6 bases). The length of the CDR3 is 13 residues. CDR1 is SGHRS and CDR2 is YFSETQ in the germline V gene. V dropped 3 bases and J dropped 5 bases, with 11 bases sitting between them. CDR3 bases: TGCGCCAGCAGCTGGGGGCAAGGGACTGAAGCTTTCTTT. Residues: CASSWGQGTEAFF.